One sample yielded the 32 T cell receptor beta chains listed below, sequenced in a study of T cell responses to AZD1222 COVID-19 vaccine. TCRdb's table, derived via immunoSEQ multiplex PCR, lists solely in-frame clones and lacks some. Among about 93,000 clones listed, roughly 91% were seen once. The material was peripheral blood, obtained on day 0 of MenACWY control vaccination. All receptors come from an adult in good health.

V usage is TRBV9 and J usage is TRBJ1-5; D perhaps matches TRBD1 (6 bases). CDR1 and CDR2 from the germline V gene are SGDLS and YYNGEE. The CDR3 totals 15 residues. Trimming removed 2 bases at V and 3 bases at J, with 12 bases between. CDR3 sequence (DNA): TGTGCCAGCAGCGTGGAGGGACACCTCAATCAGCCCCAGCATTTT. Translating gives CASSVEGHLNQPQHF.

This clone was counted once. The CDR3 DNA reads as TGTGCCAGCAGCCAAGGACAGTTCTACAATGAGCAGTTCTTC. Encoded protein: CASSQGQFYNEQFF. The rearrangement links TRBV3-1 (or the pseudogene TRBV3-2) to TRBJ2-1; weak D call: TRBD1 (5 bases). The germline CDR1 and CDR2 sequences are LGHDT and YNNKEL (reference sequence). Trimming removed 1 base from V and 3 bases from J, with 7 bases in between. The CDR3 has 14 amino acids.

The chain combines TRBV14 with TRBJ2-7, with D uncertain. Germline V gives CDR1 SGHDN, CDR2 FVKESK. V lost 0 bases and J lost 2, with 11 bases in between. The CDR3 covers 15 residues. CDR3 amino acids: CASSQEGSRPYEQYF. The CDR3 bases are TGTGCCAGCAGCCAAGAGGGCAGCCGTCCCTACGAGCAGTACTTC.

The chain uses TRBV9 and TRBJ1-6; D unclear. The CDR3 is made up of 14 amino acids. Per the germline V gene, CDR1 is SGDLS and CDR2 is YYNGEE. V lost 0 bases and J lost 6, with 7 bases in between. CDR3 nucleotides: TGTGCCAGCAGCGTAGTAGGATTTAATTCACCCCTCCACTTT. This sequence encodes CASSVVGFNSPLHF.

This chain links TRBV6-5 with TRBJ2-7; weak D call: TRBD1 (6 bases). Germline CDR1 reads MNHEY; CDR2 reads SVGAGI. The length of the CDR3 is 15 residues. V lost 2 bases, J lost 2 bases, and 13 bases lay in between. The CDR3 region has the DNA TGTGCCAGCAGTTACGGGGACACTACCCCCTACGAGCAGTACTTC. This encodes CASSYGDTTPYEQYF.

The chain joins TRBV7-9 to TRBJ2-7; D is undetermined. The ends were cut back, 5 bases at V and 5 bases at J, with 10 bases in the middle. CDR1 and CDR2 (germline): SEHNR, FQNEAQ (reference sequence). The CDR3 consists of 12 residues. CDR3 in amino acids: CASSPTPDEQYF. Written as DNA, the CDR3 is TGTGCCAGCAGCCCGACCCCCGACGAGCAGTACTTC.

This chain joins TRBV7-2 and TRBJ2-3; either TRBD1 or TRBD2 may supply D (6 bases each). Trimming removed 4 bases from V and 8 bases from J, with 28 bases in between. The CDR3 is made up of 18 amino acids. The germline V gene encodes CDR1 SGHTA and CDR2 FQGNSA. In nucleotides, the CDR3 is TGTGCCAGCAGCTCGATACCTTGGGATCGGGGGCCACGGAGTACGCAGTATTTT. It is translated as CASSSIPWDRGPRSTQYF.

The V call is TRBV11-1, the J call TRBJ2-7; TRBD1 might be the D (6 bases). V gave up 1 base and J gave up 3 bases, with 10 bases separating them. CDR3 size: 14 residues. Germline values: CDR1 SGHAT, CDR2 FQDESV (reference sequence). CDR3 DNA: TGTGCCAGCAGCTTAGTAACAGGGAACTACGAGCAGTACTTC. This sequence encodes CASSLVTGNYEQYF.

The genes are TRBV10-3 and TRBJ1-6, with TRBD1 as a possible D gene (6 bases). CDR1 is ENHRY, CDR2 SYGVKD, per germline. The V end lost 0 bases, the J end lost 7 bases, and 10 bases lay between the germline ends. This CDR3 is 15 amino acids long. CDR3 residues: CAISESVQGNSPLHF. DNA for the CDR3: TGTGCCATCAGTGAGTCGGTACAGGGAAATTCACCCCTCCACTTT.

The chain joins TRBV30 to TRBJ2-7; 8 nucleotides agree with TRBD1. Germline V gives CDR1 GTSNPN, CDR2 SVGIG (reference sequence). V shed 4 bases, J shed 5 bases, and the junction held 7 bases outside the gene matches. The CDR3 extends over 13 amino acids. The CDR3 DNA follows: TGTGCCTGGACGCCGGGACAGGTCGACGAGCAGTACTTC. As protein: CAWTPGQVDEQYF.

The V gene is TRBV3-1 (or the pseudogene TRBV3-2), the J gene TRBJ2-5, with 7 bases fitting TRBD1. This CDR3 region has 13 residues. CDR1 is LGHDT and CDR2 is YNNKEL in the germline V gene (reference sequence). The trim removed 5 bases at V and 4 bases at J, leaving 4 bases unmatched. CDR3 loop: CASSSQGSETQYF. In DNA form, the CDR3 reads TGTGCCAGCAGCTCACAGGGGTCAGAGACCCAGTACTTC.

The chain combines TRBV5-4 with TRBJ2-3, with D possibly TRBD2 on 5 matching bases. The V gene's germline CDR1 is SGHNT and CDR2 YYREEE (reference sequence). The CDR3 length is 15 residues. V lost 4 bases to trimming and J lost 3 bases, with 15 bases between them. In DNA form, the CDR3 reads TGTGCCAGCAGCATGACGCTGGGAGAGACAGATACGCAGTATTTT. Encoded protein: CASSMTLGETDTQYF.

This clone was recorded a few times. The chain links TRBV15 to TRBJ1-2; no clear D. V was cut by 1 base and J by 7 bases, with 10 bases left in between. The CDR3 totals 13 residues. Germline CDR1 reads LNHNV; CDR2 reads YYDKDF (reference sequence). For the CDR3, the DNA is TGTGCCACCAGCAGAGCGGTGGTGGGTGGCTACACCTTC. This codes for CATSRAVVGGYTF.

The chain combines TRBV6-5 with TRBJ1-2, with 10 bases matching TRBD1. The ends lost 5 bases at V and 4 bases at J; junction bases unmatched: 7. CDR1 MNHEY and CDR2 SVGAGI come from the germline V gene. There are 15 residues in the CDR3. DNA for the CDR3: TGTGCCAGCAGTAACGGACAGGGGGGGATCTATGGCTACACCTTC. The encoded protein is CASSNGQGGIYGYTF.

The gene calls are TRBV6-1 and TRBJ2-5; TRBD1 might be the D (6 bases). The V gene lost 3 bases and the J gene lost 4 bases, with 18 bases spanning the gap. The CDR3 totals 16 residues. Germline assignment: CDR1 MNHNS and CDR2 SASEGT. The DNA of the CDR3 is TGTGCCAGCAGTGATTTGCGCGGTGGGACACGAGAGACCCAGTACTTC. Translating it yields CASSDLRGGTRETQYF.

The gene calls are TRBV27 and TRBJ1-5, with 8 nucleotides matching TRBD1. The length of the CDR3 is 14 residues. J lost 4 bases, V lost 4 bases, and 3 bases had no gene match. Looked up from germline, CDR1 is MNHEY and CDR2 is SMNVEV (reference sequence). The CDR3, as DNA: TGTGCCAGCAGTTCGGACAGGGCAAATCAGCCCCAGCATTTT. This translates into CASSSDRANQPQHF.

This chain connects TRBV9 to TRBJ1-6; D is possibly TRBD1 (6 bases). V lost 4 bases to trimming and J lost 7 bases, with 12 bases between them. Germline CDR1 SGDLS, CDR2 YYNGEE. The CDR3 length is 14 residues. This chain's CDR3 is CASSFKGENSPLHF. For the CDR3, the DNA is TGTGCCAGCAGCTTCAAGGGGGAGAATTCACCCCTCCACTTT. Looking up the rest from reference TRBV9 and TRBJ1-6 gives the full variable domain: DSGVTQTPKHLITATGQRVTLRCSPRSGDLSVYWYQQSLDQGLQFLIQYYNGEERAKGNILERFSAQQFPDLHSELNLSSLELGDSALYFCASSFKGENSPLHFGNGTRLTVT.

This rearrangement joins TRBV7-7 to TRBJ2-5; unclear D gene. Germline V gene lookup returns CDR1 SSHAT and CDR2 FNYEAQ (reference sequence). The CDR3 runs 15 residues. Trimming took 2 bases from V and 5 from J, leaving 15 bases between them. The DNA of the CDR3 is TGTGCCAGCAGCTTATCAATAGTACAAACGGAGACCCAGTACTTC. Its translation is CASSLSIVQTETQYF.

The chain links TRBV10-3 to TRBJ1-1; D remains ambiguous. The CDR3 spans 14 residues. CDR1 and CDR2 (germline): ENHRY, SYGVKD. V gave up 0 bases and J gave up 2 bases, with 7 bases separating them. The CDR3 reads CAISESAGNTEAFF. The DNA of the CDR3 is TGTGCCATCAGTGAGTCAGCAGGAAACACTGAAGCTTTCTTT.

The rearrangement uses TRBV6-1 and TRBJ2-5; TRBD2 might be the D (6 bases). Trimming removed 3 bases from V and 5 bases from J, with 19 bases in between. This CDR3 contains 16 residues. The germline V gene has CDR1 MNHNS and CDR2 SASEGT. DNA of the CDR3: TGTGCCAGCAGTGAGCCTAGCGCCTCTCGGCGGGAGACCCAGTACTTC. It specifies CASSEPSASRRETQYF.

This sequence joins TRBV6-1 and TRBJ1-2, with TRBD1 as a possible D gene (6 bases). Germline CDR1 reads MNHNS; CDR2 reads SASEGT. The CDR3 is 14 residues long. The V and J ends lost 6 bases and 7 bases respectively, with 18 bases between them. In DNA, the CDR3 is TGTGCCAGCAGCGAGGACAGTTCCGATCTTGGCTACACCTTC. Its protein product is CASSEDSSDLGYTF.

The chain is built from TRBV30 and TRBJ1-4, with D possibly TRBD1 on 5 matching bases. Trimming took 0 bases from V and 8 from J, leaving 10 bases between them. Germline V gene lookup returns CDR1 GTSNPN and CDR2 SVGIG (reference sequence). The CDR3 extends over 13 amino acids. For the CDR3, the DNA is TGTGCCTGGAGTGTACGACGGGGGGAAAAACTGTTTTTT. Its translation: CAWSVRRGEKLFF.

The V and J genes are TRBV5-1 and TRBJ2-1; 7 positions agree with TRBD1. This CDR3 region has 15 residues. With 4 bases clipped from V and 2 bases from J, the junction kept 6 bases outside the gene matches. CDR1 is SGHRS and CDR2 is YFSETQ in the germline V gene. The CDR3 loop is CASSQKTGPYNEQFF. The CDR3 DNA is TGCGCCAGCAGCCAGAAGACAGGGCCCTACAATGAGCAGTTCTTC.

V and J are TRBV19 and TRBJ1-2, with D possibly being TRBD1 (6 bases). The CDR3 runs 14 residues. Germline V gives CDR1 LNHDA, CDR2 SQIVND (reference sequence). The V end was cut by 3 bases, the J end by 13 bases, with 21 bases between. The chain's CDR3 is CASSIVGAGGTGTF. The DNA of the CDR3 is TGTGCCAGTAGTATCGTGGGGGCTGGGGGGACGGGCACCTTC.

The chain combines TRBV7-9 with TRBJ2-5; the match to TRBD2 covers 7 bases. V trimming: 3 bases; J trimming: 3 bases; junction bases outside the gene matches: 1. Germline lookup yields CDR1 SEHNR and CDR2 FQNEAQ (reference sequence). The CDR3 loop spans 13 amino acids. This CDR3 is CASSFGTKETQYF. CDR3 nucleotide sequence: TGTGCCAGCAGCTTCGGGACTAAAGAGACCCAGTACTTC.

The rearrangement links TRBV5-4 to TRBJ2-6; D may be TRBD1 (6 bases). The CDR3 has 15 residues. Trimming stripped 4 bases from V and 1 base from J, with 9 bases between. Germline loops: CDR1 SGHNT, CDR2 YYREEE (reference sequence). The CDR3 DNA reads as TGTGCCAGCAGCCCAGGACAGTCTGGGGCCAACGTCCTGACTTTC. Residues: CASSPGQSGANVLTF.

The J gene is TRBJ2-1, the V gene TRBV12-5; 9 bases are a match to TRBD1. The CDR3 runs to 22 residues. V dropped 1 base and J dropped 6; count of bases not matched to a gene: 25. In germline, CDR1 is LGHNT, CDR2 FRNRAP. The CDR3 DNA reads TGTGCTAGTGGTTTGGGGGCTTTGCCCGGGACAGGGAAAGGGGGGCCCGGCAATGAGCAGTTCTTC. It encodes CASGLGALPGTGKGGPGNEQFF. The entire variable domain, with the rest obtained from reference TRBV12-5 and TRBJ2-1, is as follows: DARVTQTPRHKVTEMGQEVTMRCQPILGHNTVFWYRQTMMQGLELLAYFRNRAPLDDSGMPKDRFSAEMPDATLATLKIQPSEPRDSAVYFCASGLGALPGTGKGGPGNEQFFGPGTRLTVL.

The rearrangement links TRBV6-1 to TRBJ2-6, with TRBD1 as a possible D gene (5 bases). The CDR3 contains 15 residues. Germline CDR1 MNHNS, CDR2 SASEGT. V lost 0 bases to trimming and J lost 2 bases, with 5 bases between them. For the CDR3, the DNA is TGTGCCAGCAGTGAAGCAGGGGCTGGGGCCAACGTCCTGACTTTC. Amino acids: CASSEAGAGANVLTF.

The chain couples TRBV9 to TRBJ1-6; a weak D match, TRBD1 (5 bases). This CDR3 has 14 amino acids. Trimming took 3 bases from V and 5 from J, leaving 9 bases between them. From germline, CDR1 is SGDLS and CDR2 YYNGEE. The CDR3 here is CASSEGLNNSPLHF. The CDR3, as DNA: TGTGCCAGCAGCGAGGGACTTAATAATTCACCCCTCCACTTT. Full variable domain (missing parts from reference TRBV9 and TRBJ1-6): DSGVTQTPKHLITATGQRVTLRCSPRSGDLSVYWYQQSLDQGLQFLIQYYNGEERAKGNILERFSAQQFPDLHSELNLSSLELGDSALYFCASSEGLNNSPLHFGNGTRLTVT.

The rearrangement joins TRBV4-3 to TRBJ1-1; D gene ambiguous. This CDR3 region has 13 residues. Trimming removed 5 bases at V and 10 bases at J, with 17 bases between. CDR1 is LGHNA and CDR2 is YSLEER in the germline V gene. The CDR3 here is CASSAKWASGAFF. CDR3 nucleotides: TGCGCCAGCAGCGCAAAGTGGGCGTCGGGAGCTTTCTTT.

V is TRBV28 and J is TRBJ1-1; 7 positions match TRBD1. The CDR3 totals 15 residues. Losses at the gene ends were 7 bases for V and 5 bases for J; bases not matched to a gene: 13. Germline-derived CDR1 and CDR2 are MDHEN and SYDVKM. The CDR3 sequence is CASTARGRGGTEAFF. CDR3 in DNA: TGTGCCAGCACCGCCAGAGGCAGGGGGGGGACTGAAGCTTTCTTT. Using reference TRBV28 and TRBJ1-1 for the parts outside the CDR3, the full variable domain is DVKVTQSSRYLVKRTGEKVFLECVQDMDHENMFWYRQDPGLGLRLIYFSYDVKMKEKGDIPEGYSVSREKKERFSLILESASTNQTSMYLCASTARGRGGTEAFFGQGTRLTVV.

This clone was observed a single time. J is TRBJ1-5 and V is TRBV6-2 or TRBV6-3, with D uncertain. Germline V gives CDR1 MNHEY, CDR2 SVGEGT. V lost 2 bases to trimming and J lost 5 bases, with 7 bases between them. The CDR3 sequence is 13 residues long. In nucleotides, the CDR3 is TGTGCCAGCAGTTACCTGGGGTATCAGCCCCAGCATTTT. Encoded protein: CASSYLGYQPQHF.